The clone carrying this T cell receptor beta chain came up a few times. What it binds is unknown. The sample is drawn from a study of cytomegalovirus exposure and HLA in healthy donors. Study-wide results and limits: A few V segments could not be told apart, such as TRBV6-2 and TRBV6-3, and were left out. Cytomegalovirus-associated status was assigned to 150 to 200 TCR beta chains.

This CDR3 is 11 amino acids long. Germline V gene lookup returns CDR1 SNHLY and CDR2 FYNNEI. While unrecorded immune exposures were likely, the donors were nominally healthy when sampled. The primer mix had 60 Vbeta and 13 Jbeta primers. As handled by the study authors: Around 11 million shared chains were among some 80 million unique TCR beta chains counted in a later analysis. Using immunoSEQ multiplex PCR, the repertoire was profiled, and TCRdb retains in-frame clones only, with some absent. The V and J calls and clone size were taken over from that table, and D and trimming were inferred from the DNA. Counted here are some 110,000 clones, more than 65% occurring once; the ten biggest clones make up more than 10%.

Input material: PBMCs. This chain joins TRBV2 and TRBJ2-5; 7 bases fit TRBD2. The receptor was derived from a woman between 40 and 55 years old in good health and CMV-seropositive. The CDR3, as DNA: TGTGCTTGGGGCGGGAGTCAGACCCAGTACTTC. It specifies CAWGGSQTQYF.